This entry concerns a single T cell receptor (beta chain). What this receptor recognizes is not known. Base qualities are not recorded, but no much larger clone differs from it by a single base. The cysteine opens and the phenylalanine closes a CDR3 of 16 amino acids. Of the read, only the CDR3 DNA is kept; its 48 bases are in frame from base 1. Based on the germline V gene, the CDR1 and CDR2 sequences are MNHEY and SVGAGI. Trimming leaves V shorter by 2 bases and J shorter by 0 bases, with the junction holding 5 bases beyond the gene matches. This specimen belongs to a study of blood T cell repertoires in COVID-19 (dated by TCRdb to the early 2020s). A note on the overall study: Samples covering the acute and convalescent phases of COVID-19 were provided by collaborators in the United States, Italy and Spain. The material from the prospective study consisted of cDNA or gDNA derived from T cells, B-cell-depleted T cells, or PBMCs. The dataset comprised deeply sampled blood TCRbeta repertoires from subjects exposed to, actively infected with, or recovered from COVID-19. The repertoires were released in a freely available public database meant as a resource for research on the immune response to SARS-CoV-2. The samples were drawn from the first 160 participants of the ongoing ImmuneRACE study and from 950 to 1,500 subjects provided by 6 global collaborators. A de-identified subject ID, COVID-19 status, age in years and sex were almost always included in the sample metadata. Where HLA class I and class II types were available, the types were taken from metadata supplied by the sample provider, not from assay-based typing.

The immunoSEQ Assay, a bias-controlled multiplex PCR, was used to amplify TCRbeta CDR3 regions from genomic DNA. Per the original workflow: Nucleated cell counts per sample were estimated from amplification of reference gene primers within the assay. Sequence reads were collapsed and filtered to measure the absolute abundance of every unique TCRbeta CDR3 rearrangement. For each sample, productive Simpson clonality was calculated as the square root of Simpson's diversity index across productive rearrangements. The table comes from immuneACCESS by way of TCRdb, which keeps in-frame sequences with V and J called. Part of the clones is missing from these tables; in studies checked, under half for an unresolved V gene and the rest for unknown reasons. V, J and clone size are those of that table, while D and trimming were read from the DNA. The table for this sample lists more than 150,000 clones; approximately 84% of them were counted only once. Together, the top ten hold more than 5.5% of the sample.

Collaborating institutions collected whole blood in K2EDTA tubes following their own protocols. For TCRbeta analysis, collaborator samples were shipped as frozen whole blood, as isolated PBMCs, or as DNA extracted from either sample type. Results the study describes overall, beyond this receptor: The amount of clinical and demographic metadata varied by source and participant and was provided uncurated.

This clonotype originated in a human donor in a cohort sampled during active COVID-19. Sequencing used peripheral blood. This chain is built from TRBV6-5 and TRBJ2-7; 9 central bases correspond to TRBD1. The CDR3 corresponds to CASSYRTGVASYEQYF. The bases read TGTGCCAGCAGTTACCGGACAGGGGTGGCCTCCTACGAGCAGTACTTC.